The 2 T cell receptor beta chains below all came from one sample that was sequenced in a study of cytotoxic CD8 clonotypes in ibrutinib-treated CLL. Sequenced by immunoSEQ multiplex PCR; TCRdb stores in-frame clones only, minus some. The sample records just over 200,000 clones, just under 80% being singletons. The starting material was PBMCs, obtained after 12 months of ibrutinib treatment. These receptors were collected from a human donor with chronic lymphocytic leukemia.

The gene calls are TRBV5-1 and TRBJ2-2, with 10 bases that match TRBD2. The CDR3 loop spans 18 amino acids. Trimming at V came to 4 bases and at J to 6 bases, leaving 15 bases not matched to a gene. The germline CDR1 and CDR2 sequences are SGHRS and YFSETQ. The CDR3 reads CASSQLAGSGGDPGELFF. The CDR3 DNA follows: TGCGCCAGCAGCCAACTAGCCGGGAGCGGGGGGGACCCCGGGGAGCTGTTTTTT.

J is TRBJ1-4 and V is TRBV27, with 7 bases fitting TRBD1. Trimming took 5 bases from V and 7 from J; bases not matched to a gene: 4. This CDR3 has 13 amino acids. Germline lookup yields CDR1 MNHEY and CDR2 SMNVEV (reference sequence). CDR3 nucleotides: TGTGCCAGCAGTCGACAGGGTGGTGAAAAACTGTTTTTT. Protein: CASSRQGGEKLFF.